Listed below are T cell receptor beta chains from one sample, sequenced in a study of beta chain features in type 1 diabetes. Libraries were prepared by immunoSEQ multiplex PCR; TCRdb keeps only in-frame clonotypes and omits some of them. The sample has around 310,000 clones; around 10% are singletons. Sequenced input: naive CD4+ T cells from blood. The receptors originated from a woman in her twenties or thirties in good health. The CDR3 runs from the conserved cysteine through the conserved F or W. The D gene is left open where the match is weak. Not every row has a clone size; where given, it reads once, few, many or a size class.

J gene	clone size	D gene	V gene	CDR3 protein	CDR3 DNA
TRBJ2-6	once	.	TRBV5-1	CASSLGGAGANVLTF	TGCGCCAGCAGCTTGGGCGGTGCTGGGGCCAACGTCCTGACTTTC
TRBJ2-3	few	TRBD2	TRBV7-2	CASSLMSSGRPGGTDTQYF	TGTGCCAGCAGCTTAATGTCTAGCGGGAGACCGGGAGGCACAGATACGCAGTATTTT
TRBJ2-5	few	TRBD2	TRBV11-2	CASSLGGLRETQYF	TGTGCCAGCAGCTTAGGGGGACTAAGGGAGACCCAGTACTTC
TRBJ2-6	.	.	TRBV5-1	CASKTVLSISGANVLTF	TGCGCCAGTAAGACAGTCTTGTCTATCTCTGGGGCCAACGTCCTGACTTTC
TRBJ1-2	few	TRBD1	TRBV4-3	CASSRHSGTGYGYTF	TGCGCCAGCAGCCGACACTCCGGGACAGGCTATGGCTACACCTTC
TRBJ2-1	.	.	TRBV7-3	CASSSSGEQFF	TGTGCCAGCAGCTCCTCGGGGGAGCAGTTCTTC
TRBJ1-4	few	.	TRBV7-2	CASSLDLEKLFF	TGTGCCAGCAGCTTAGATCTGGAAAAACTGTTTTTT
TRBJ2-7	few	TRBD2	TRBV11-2	CASSIHSAGGPYEQYF	TGTGCCAGCAGCATACATAGCGCGGGAGGTCCCTACGAGCAGTACTTC
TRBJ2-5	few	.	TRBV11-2	CASAVRPGTQQETQYF	TGTGCCAGTGCCGTCAGACCCGGGACTCAACAAGAGACCCAGTACTTC
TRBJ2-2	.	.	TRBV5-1	CASSFGNTGELFF	TGCGCCAGCAGCTTCGGGAACACCGGGGAGCTGTTTTTT
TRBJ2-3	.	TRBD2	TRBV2	CARQHGTSGTDTQYF	TGTGCCCGCCAACACGGGACTAGCGGGACGGATACGCAGTATTTT
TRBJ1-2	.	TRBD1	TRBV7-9	CASSHRGLNYGYTF	TGTGCCAGCAGCCACAGGGGACTTAACTATGGCTACACCTTC
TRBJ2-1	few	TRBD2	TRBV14	CASSQVPLAGASNEQFF	TGTGCCAGCAGCCAAGTCCCACTAGCGGGAGCCTCCAATGAGCAGTTCTTC
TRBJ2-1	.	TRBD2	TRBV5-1	CASSPPGLAEDNEQFF	TGCGCCAGCAGCCCTCCGGGACTAGCGGAGGACAATGAGCAGTTCTTC
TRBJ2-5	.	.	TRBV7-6	CASTPIWTREVETQYF	TGTGCCAGCACCCCAATTTGGACAAGGGAGGTAGAGACCCAGTACTTC
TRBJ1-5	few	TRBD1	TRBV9	CASSMTGGNQPQHF	TGTGCCAGCAGCATGACAGGGGGCAATCAGCCCCAGCATTTT
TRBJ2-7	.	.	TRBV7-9	CASSLDSRTYEQYF	TGTGCCAGCAGCTTAGACAGCAGGACCTACGAGCAGTACTTC
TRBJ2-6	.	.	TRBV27	CASSFDRGSGANVLTF	TGTGCCAGCAGTTTTGACCGGGGCTCTGGGGCCAACGTCCTGACTTTC
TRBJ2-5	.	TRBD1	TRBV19	CASSTRTGDETQYF	TGTGCCAGTAGTACCAGGACAGGGGACGAGACCCAGTACTTC
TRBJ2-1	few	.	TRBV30	CAWSVRVDEQFF	TGTGCCTGGAGTGTACGAGTGGATGAGCAGTTCTTC
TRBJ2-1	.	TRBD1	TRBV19	CASSWDRNNEQFF	TGTGCCAGTAGTTGGGACAGAAACAATGAGCAGTTCTTC
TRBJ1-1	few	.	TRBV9	CASSTQGNTEAFF	TGTGCCAGCAGTACCCAGGGGAACACTGAAGCTTTCTTT
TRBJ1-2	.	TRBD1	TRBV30	CAWKRDRTGIGYTF	TGTGCCTGGAAGAGAGACCGGACAGGGATAGGCTACACCTTC
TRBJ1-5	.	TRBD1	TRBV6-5	CASRGQGPNQPQHF	TGTGCCAGCAGGGGACAGGGCCCCAATCAGCCCCAGCATTTT
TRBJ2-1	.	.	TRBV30	CAGLARLKPSYNEQFF	TGTGCCGGACTTGCTAGACTGAAGCCCTCCTACAATGAGCAGTTCTTC
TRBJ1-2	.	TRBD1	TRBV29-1	CSVEKVQGARGYTF	TGCAGCGTTGAGAAGGTGCAGGGGGCGCGTGGCTACACCTTC
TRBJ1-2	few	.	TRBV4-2	CASSQDRRGYTF	TGTGCCAGCAGCCAAGATCGGAGAGGCTACACCTTC
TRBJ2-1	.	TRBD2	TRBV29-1	CSVGTSGGNVHEQFF	TGCAGCGTGGGGACTAGCGGGGGGAACGTCCATGAGCAGTTCTTC
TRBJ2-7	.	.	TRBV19	CASVGGTAFSEQYF	TGTGCCAGTGTCGGCGGGACAGCGTTCTCCGAGCAGTACTTC
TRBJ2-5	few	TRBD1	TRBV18	CASSADRGIVETQYF	TGTGCCAGCTCAGCGGACAGGGGGATTGTAGAGACCCAGTACTTC
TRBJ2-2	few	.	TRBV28	CASLQGENTGELFF	TGTGCCAGCCTACAGGGTGAGAACACCGGGGAGCTGTTTTTT
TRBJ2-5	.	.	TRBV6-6	CASSRGSNQETQYF	TGTGCCAGCAGCAGGGGCAGCAACCAAGAGACCCAGTACTTC
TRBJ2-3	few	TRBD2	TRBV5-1	CASSFTSGRRTDTQYF	TGCGCCAGCAGCTTTACTAGCGGGAGGAGGACAGATACGCAGTATTTT
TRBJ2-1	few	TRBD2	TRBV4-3	CASSQISGTTYNEQFF	TGCGCCAGCAGCCAAATTAGCGGGACTACCTACAATGAGCAGTTCTTC
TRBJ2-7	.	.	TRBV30	CAWLPQGWTKSYEQYF	TGTGCCTGGCTCCCCCAGGGGTGGACCAAATCCTACGAGCAGTACTTC
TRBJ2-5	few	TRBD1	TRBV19	CASSSTTGQETQYF	TGTGCCAGTAGTTCGACGACAGGGCAAGAGACCCAGTACTTC
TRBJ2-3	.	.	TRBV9	CASSAVSLGTDTQYF	TGTGCCAGCAGCGCGGTATCCCTCGGCACAGATACGCAGTATTTT
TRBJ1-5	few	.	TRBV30	CAWSVGQNQPQHF	TGTGCCTGGAGTGTGGGGCAAAATCAGCCCCAGCATTTT
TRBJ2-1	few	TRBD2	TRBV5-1	CASSLQRDSAEQFF	TGCGCCAGCAGCCTCCAGCGGGATTCAGCTGAGCAGTTCTTC
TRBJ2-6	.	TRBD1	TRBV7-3	CASSPRQGSGANVLTF	TGTGCCAGCAGCCCCCGACAGGGTTCTGGGGCCAACGTCCTGACTTTC
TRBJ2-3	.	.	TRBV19	CASSNRGTASTDTQYF	TGTGCCAGTAGTAACCGCGGGACAGCTAGCACAGATACGCAGTATTTT
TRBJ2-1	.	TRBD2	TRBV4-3	CASSELLRERGSYNEQFF	TGCGCCAGCAGCGAACTTCTCCGCGAGCGGGGCTCCTACAATGAGCAGTTCTTC
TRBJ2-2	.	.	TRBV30	CAWSVQDYTGELFF	TGTGCCTGGAGTGTACAAGATTACACCGGGGAGCTGTTTTTT
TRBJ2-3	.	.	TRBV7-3	CASSKLPTDTQYF	TGTGCCAGCAGCAAACTACCCACAGATACGCAGTATTTT
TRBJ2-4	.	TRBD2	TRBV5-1	CASSLSVLASGRAPGKNIQYF	TGCGCCAGCAGCTTATCAGTCTTGGCCAGCGGGAGGGCCCCGGGCAAAAACATTCAGTACTTC
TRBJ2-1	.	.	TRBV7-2	CASSPVRQEYNEQFF	TGTGCCAGCAGCCCAGTACGTCAGGAATACAATGAGCAGTTCTTC
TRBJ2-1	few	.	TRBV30	CAWSEGGNEQFF	TGTGCCTGGAGCGAGGGTGGGAATGAGCAGTTCTTC
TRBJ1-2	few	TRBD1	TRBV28	CASSVPWGQGADGYTF	TGTGCCAGCAGTGTACCCTGGGGACAGGGGGCGGATGGCTACACCTTC